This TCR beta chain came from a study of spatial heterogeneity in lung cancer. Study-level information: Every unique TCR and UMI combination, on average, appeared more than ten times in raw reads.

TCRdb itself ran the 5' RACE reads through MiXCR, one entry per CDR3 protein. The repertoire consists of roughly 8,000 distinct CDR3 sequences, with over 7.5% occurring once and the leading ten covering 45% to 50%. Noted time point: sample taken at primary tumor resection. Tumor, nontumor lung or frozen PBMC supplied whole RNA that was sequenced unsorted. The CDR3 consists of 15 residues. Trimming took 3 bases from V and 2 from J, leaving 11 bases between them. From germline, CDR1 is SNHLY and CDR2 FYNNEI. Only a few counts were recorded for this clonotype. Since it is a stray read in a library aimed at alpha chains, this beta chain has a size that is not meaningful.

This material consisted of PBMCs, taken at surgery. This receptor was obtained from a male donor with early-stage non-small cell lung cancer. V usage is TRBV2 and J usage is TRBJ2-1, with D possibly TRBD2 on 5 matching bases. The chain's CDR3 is CASSEEASAYNEQFF. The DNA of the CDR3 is TGTGCCAGCAGTGAGGAGGCAAGCGCCTACAATGAGCAGTTCTTC.